The subject of this entry is one T cell receptor beta chain. Its antigen is as yet unknown. A minimum of 7 million PBMCs was isolated per sample. This record comes from a study of blood T cells in healthy people across ages. Study observations and caveats: Both higher diversity and more naive CD4+ cells marked long-lived donors when set against aged donors. Researchers deemed the diversity estimates from one million T cells underestimates.

This CDR3 region has 14 residues. With V trimmed by 4 bases and J by 6 bases, 6 bases remained unmatched. CDR1 and CDR2 (germline): SGHRS, YFSETQ. Together with a sample-barcoded 5' primer, a J-beta primer mix was included in a second PCR lasting about 7 to 11 cycles. Every cDNA was tagged by a template-switch adaptor with 12 random nucleotides. TCRdb redid the calling of the 5' RACE reads with MiXCR, one entry per CDR3 protein. Counted here are fewer than 950,000 distinct CDR3 sequences, 35% to 40% occurring once; the ten biggest clones make up approximately 12%. The chain links TRBV5-1 to TRBJ2-1, with 8 positions matching TRBD1. Sequenced sample: blood. This receptor was taken from a man between 18 and 29 years old in good health. DNA of the CDR3: TGCGCCAGCAGCCCGGACAGGGCTTCCAATGAGCAGTTCTTC. Translating it yields CASSPDRASNEQFF.